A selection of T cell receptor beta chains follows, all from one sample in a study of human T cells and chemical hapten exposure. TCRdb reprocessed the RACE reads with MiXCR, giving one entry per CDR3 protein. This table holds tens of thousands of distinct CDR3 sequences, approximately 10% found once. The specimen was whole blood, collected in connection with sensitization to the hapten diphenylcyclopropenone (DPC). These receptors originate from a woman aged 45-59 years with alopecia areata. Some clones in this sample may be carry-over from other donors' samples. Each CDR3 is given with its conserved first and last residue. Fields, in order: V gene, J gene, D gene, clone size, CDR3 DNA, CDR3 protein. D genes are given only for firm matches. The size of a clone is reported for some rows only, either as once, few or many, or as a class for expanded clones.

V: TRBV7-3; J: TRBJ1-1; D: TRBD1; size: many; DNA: TGTGCCAGCAGCTTATCCCCCGACAGGGGCACTGAAGCTTTCTTT; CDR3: CASSLSPDRGTEAFF
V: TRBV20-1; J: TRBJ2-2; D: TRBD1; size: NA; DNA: TGCAGTGCAACGGACAGGGGTAGTACCGGGGAGCTGTTTTTT; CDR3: CSATDRGSTGELFF
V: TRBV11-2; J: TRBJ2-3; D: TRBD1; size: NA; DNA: TGTGCCAGCAGCTCATACAGGGGGCGGACAGATACGCAGTATTTT; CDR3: CASSSYRGRTDTQYF
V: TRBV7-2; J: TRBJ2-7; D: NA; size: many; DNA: TGTGCCAGCAGCTTAGCCAGGGTAGGGAAGAGCGAGCAGTACTTC; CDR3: CASSLARVGKSEQYF
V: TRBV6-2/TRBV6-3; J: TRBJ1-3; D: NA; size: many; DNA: TGTGCCAGCATTCGGGACGGCGGATGGAGTAACACCATATATTTT; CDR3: CASIRDGGWSNTIYF
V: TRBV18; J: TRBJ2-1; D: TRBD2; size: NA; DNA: TGTGCCAGCTCACCACCAAGCGGGAGGGCCTACAATGAGCAGTTCTTC; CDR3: CASSPPSGRAYNEQFF
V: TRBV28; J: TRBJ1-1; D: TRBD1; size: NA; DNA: TGTGCCGCGACGAGACAGGGGAACACTGAAGCTTTCTTT; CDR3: CAATRQGNTEAFF
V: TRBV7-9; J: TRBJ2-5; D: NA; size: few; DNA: TGTGCCAGCAGCTTTTCAGAATACCAAGAGACCCAGTACTTC; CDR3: CASSFSEYQETQYF
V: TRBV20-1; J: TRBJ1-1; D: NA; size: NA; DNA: TGCAGTGCTAGATCTGACTCGGCGTACACTGAAGCTTTCTTT; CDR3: CSARSDSAYTEAFF
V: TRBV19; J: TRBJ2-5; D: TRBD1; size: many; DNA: TGTGCCAGTAGTTTCCGGACAGGGTCGACGAGAGAGACCCAGTACTTC; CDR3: CASSFRTGSTRETQYF
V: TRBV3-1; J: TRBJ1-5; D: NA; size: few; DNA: TGTGCCAGCAGCCAAGATCGGAATCAGCCCCAGCATTTT; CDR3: CASSQDRNQPQHF
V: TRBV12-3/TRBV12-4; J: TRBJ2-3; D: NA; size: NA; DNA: TGTGCCACCCAGTTGGATTTTAGCACAGATACGCAGTATTTT; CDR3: CATQLDFSTDTQYF
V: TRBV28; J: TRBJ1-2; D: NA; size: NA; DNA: TGTGCCAGCAGTTTATGGGCCACTAACTATGGCTACACCTTC; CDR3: CASSLWATNYGYTF
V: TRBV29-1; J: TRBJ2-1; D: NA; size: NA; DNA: TGCAGCGTTCAAGGGGATTCCTACAATGAGCAGTTCTTC; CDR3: CSVQGDSYNEQFF
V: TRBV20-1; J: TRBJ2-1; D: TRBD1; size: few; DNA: TGCAGTGCTAGCACCAACGCCGGGACAGACTACAATGAGCAGTTCTTC; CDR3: CSASTNAGTDYNEQFF
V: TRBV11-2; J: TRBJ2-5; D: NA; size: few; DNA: TGTGCCAGCAGCTTAAGTCAGTATCCTGCAGAGACCCAGTACTTC; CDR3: CASSLSQYPAETQYF
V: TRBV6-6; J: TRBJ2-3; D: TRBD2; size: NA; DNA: TGTGCCAGCAGGGCCGGGACAGCGGGGGGTACGCAGTATTTT; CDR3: CASRAGTAGGTQYF
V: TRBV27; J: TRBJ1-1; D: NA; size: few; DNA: TGTGCCAGCAGTTTCAGGGGCGGTGCATCTGAAGCTTTCTTT; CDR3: CASSFRGGASEAFF
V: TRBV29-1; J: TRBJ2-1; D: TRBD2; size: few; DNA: TGCAGCGTTCTAGCGGGAGCTAGGTACAATGAGCAGTTCTTC; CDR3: CSVLAGARYNEQFF
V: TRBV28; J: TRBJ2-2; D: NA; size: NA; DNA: TGTGCCAGCAGTTCCGTGGTCGGGGAGCTGTTTTTT; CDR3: CASSSVVGELFF
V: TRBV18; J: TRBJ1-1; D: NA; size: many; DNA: TGTGCCAGCTCACCACAGGACACTGAAGCTTTCTTT; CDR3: CASSPQDTEAFF
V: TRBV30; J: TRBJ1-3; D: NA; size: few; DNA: TGTGCCTGGAACCTTCAGTTAGTCTCTGGAAACACCATATATTTT; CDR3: CAWNLQLVSGNTIYF
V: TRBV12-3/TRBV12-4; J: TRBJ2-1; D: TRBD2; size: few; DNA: TGTGCCAGCAGTCCAATCCCCCCGGGACTAGCGGTTACCTCCTACAATGAGCAGTTCTTC; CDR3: CASSPIPPGLAVTSYNEQFF
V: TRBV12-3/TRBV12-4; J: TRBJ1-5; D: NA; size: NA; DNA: TGTGCCAGCAGTGGGGATTCATGGGGGCCAGGTCAGCCCCAGCATTTT; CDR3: CASSGDSWGPGQPQHF
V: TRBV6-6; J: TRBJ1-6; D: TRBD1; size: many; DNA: TGTGCCAGCAGTTACTCCCGGGACAGCGGATCACCCCTCCACTTT; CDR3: CASSYSRDSGSPLHF
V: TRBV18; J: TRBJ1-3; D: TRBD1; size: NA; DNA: TGTGCCAGCTCATCCCTTCGACAGGGGGACTCTGGAAACACCATATATTTT; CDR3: CASSSLRQGDSGNTIYF
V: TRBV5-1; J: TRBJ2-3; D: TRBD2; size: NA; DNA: TGCGCCAGCAGCTTCCGCCCCTTAGCGGGAGGGCGAGATACGCAGTATTTT; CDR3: CASSFRPLAGGRDTQYF
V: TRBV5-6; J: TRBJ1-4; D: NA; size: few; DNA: TGTGCCAGCAGCTTCAGGCGGTCTAATGAAAAACTGTTTTTT; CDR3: CASSFRRSNEKLFF
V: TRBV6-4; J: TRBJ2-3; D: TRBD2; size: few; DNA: TGTGCCAGCAGTGAGGGGAGCGGGAGAGCAGATACGCAGTATTTT; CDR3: CASSEGSGRADTQYF
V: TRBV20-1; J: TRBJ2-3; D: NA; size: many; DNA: TGCAGTGCTAGAGTAGAAGGCACAGATACGCAGTATTTT; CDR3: CSARVEGTDTQYF
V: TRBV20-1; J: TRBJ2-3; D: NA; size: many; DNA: TGCAGTGCTGGGGGGGCAGGGACCCTGCCTGATACGCAGTATTTT; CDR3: CSAGGAGTLPDTQYF
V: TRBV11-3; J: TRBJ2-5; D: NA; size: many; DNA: TGTGCCAGCAGCTTGGGGGAAAAGACCCAGTACTTC; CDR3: CASSLGEKTQYF
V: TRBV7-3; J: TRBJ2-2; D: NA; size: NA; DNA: TGTGCCAGCAGCTCCGATAGGGCCGGGGAGCTGTTTTTT; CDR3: CASSSDRAGELFF
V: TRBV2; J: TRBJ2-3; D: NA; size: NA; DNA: TGTGCCAGCAGTGATTGGCTAGCGCAGGCAGATACGCAGTATTTT; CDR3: CASSDWLAQADTQYF
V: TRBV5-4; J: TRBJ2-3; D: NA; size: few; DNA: TGTGCCAGCAGCCTCCGGACAACTTCACAGAATACGCAGTATTTT; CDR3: CASSLRTTSQNTQYF
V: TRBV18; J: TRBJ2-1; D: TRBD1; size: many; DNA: TGTGCCAGCTCACCTCGACAGGGGGACAATGAGCAGTTCTTC; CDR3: CASSPRQGDNEQFF
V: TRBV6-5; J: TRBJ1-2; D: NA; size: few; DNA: TGTGCCAGCAGTTACTCTGCACGGGGCTATGGCTACACCTTC; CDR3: CASSYSARGYGYTF
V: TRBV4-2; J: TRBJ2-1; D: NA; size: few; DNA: TGTGCCAGCAGCCAAACTGGAGGCTACAATGAGCAGTTCTTC; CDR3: CASSQTGGYNEQFF
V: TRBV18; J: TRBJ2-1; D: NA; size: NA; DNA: TGTGCCAGCTCATCAAGGGAAGTGATTGAGCAGTTCTTC; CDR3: CASSSREVIEQFF
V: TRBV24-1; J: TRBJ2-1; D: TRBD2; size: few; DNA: TGTGCCACCGGGACTAGCGGGAGGTATAATGAGCAGTTCTTC; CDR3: CATGTSGRYNEQFF